These 16 T cell receptor beta chains were sequenced from one sample in a study of PD-1 blockade in classical Hodgkin lymphoma. Repertoires were generated with immunoSEQ multiplex PCR, while TCRdb's copy carries only in-frame clones and drops some. The profile covers 25,000 to 30,000 clones, with approximately 80% appearing a single time and 0.55% to 0.7% taken by the ten largest. Time point denoted: cycle 4 day 1 (C4D1), after 5 to 7 weeks of nivolumab. Every single patient, without exception, relapsed after autologous stem cell transplantation, and brentuximab vedotin exposure varied. The CD4+ T cells used were purified from thawed PBMCs through magnetic negative selection. Material: CD4+ T cells from blood, obtained before the fourth cycle of nivolumab. The receptors were sampled from a human donor with classical Hodgkin lymphoma.

The CDR3 is CASSLDRWGGQFF. DNA for the CDR3: TGTGCCAGCAGCTTAGATAGGTGGGGAGGGCAGTTCTTC. The rearrangement uses TRBV11-3 and TRBJ2-1; D may be TRBD2 (6 bases). Trimming stripped 0 bases from V and 12 bases from J, with 12 bases between. The CDR3 runs 13 residues. Germline V gives CDR1 SGHNT, CDR2 YENEEA. Together with reference TRBV11-3 and TRBJ2-1, the CDR3 gives the full variable domain: EAGVVQSPRYKIIEKKQPVAFWCNPISGHNTLYWYLQNLGQGPELLIRYENEEAVDDSQLPKDRFSAERLKGVDSTLKIQPAELGDSAVYLCASSLDRWGGQFFGPGTRLTVL.

The chain has TRBV7-2 and TRBJ2-1; D gene uncertain. CDR3 length: 13 amino acids. The germline V gene encodes CDR1 SGHTA and CDR2 FQGNSA. V lost 6 bases and J 0 bases, leaving 6 bases between the germline ends. The CDR3 protein is CASSTGSYNEQFF. The DNA for the CDR3 is TGTGCCAGCAGTACGGGCTCCTACAATGAGCAGTTCTTC.

V gene TRBV6-6 combines with J gene TRBJ1-6; D not certain. Germline lookup yields CDR1 MNHNY and CDR2 SVGAGI (reference sequence). Deletions cut 4 bases from V and 6 bases from J, with 10 bases between. This CDR3 has 14 amino acids. CDR3 loop: CASSWGGPNSPLHF. The CDR3 DNA reads as TGTGCCAGCAGTTGGGGAGGCCCTAATTCACCCCTCCACTTT.

This rearrangement joins TRBV11-1 to TRBJ1-2, with 8 bases matching TRBD1. The V gene's germline CDR1 is SGHAT and CDR2 FQDESV (reference sequence). The CDR3 consists of 12 residues. V was clipped by 5 bases and J by 7 bases; unmatched bases: 3. The CDR3 here is CASSPGQGGYTF. The CDR3 DNA reads TGTGCCAGCAGCCCTGGACAGGGTGGCTACACCTTC.

The V call is TRBV2, the J call TRBJ2-1; weak D call: TRBD1 (6 bases). This CDR3 is built from 13 residues. Germline V gene lookup returns CDR1 SNHLY and CDR2 FYNNEI. Deletions cut 6 bases from V and 5 bases from J, with 11 bases between. In nucleotides, the CDR3 is TGTGCCAGCAGGCCTACAGGGAACAATGAGCAGTTCTTC. It yields the protein CASRPTGNNEQFF.

J is TRBJ2-5 and V is TRBV19, with D tentatively TRBD1 (7 bases). The V end was cut by 5 bases, the J end by 2 bases, with 18 bases between. In germline, CDR1 is LNHDA, CDR2 SQIVND (reference sequence). The CDR3 spans 16 residues. The CDR3 spells CASSRQGRGRQETQYF. The CDR3 region has the DNA TGTGCCAGTAGTCGTCAGGGCAGGGGGAGGCAAGAGACCCAGTACTTC.

CDR3 in DNA: TGTGCCAGCAGTTGGGAGACAGCTTCCAACGAGCAGTACTTC. It translates to CASSWETASNEQYF. The chain links TRBV6-6 to TRBJ2-7, with D perhaps matching TRBD1 or TRBD2 (5 bases each). Trimming removed 4 bases at V and 5 bases at J, with 15 bases between. The CDR3 covers 14 residues. CDR1 is MNHNY and CDR2 is SVGAGI in the germline V gene (reference sequence).

The chain uses TRBV10-3 and TRBJ2-1; D is perhaps TRBD2 (5 bases). Germline CDR1 reads ENHRY; CDR2 reads SYGVKD. Trimming took off 9 bases at V and 2 bases at J, with 11 bases between the two ends. The CDR3 contains 13 residues. The CDR3 DNA sequence: TGTGCCATACTGGGAGACCCCTACAATGAGCAGTTCTTC. Encoded protein: CAILGDPYNEQFF.

This clone was observed a handful of times. The rearrangement joins TRBV18 to TRBJ2-7, with 8 bases aligning to TRBD2. The germline gives CDR1 KGHSH, CDR2 LQKENI. The CDR3 contains 14 residues. The junction had 4 bases not matched to a gene; V was cut back by 1 base and J by 5 bases. The CDR3: CASSPLSGTDEQYF. Written as DNA, the CDR3 is TGTGCCAGCTCACCACTTAGCGGGACTGACGAGCAGTACTTC. The full variable domain, its missing parts supplied by reference TRBV18 and TRBJ2-7, is NAGVMQNPRHLVRRRGQEARLRCSPMKGHSHVYWYRQLPEEGLKFMVYLQKENIIDESGMPKERFSAEFPKEGPSILRIQQVVRGDSAAYFCASSPLSGTDEQYFGPGTRLTVT.

The chain uses TRBV5-1 and TRBJ2-2, with 7 bases that match TRBD1. V was pared by 3 bases and J by 6 bases, with 5 bases of the junction left unmatched. The CDR3 runs 14 residues. Germline CDR1 and CDR2: SGHRS and YFSETQ. CDR3 bases: TGCGCCAGCAGCTGGGGGACAGCGTCCGGGGAGCTGTTTTTT. It translates to CASSWGTASGELFF.

The chain carries TRBV7-2 and TRBJ1-5; D gene unclear. The V and J ends lost 4 bases and 1 base respectively, with 11 bases between them. This CDR3 has 15 amino acids. CDR1 is SGHTA, CDR2 FQGNSA, per germline. CDR3 protein: CASSSSLLSNQPQHF. CDR3 in DNA: TGTGCCAGCAGCTCCAGTCTTTTAAGCAATCAGCCCCAGCATTTT.

The chain uses TRBV11-3 and TRBJ2-2; D may correspond to TRBD1 or TRBD2 (6 bases each). This CDR3 has 14 amino acids. V was pared by 0 bases and J by 6 bases, with 8 bases between. Germline V lookup: CDR1 SGHNT, CDR2 YENEEA. CDR3 sequence reads: CASSLDGGPGELFF. The CDR3 nucleotides are TGTGCCAGCAGCTTAGATGGGGGGCCCGGGGAGCTGTTTTTT.

The gene calls are TRBV9 and TRBJ1-4; TRBD1 matches at 8 bases. The CDR3 is made up of 17 amino acids. Trimming removed 2 bases from V and 6 bases from J; junction bases left unmatched: 12. Germline V gene sequence: CDR1 SGDLS, CDR2 YYNGEE. The CDR3 coding sequence is TGTGCCAGCAGCGTCGGGACAGGCCGAGGAGGCGATGAAAAACTGTTTTTT. It encodes CASSVGTGRGGDEKLFF.

This sequence joins TRBV19 and TRBJ2-7, with D possibly TRBD1 on 6 matching bases. The CDR3 loop spans 18 amino acids. CDR1 and CDR2 (germline): LNHDA, SQIVND (reference sequence). V lost 3 bases and J lost 2, with 23 bases in between. For the CDR3, the DNA is TGTGCCAGTAGTATTTCAACTTATACGGCAGGGGACCCCTACGAGCAGTACTTC. It is translated as CASSISTYTAGDPYEQYF.

J is TRBJ1-1 and V is TRBV5-1; weak D call: TRBD1 (6 bases). This CDR3 contains 14 residues. Germline V CDR1 and CDR2: SGHRS, YFSETQ. The V end was cut by 3 bases, the J end by 2 bases, with 11 bases between. The DNA for the CDR3 is TGCGCCAGCAGCTCAGGGGCCCCTAACACTGAAGCTTTCTTT. Its protein product is CASSSGAPNTEAFF.

The CDR3 region has the DNA TGTGCCAGCAGCGAACAGGGGAGGCATAATTCACCCCTCCACTTT. This gives the protein CASSEQGRHNSPLHF. The genes are TRBV7-9 and TRBJ1-6; 7 nucleotides match TRBD1. The CDR3 contains 15 residues. Germline CDR1 SEHNR, CDR2 FQNEAQ (reference sequence). Losses at the gene ends were 5 bases for V and 5 bases for J; bases not matched to a gene: 6.